The rows below give T cell receptor beta chains drawn from one sample of a study of metastatic and nonmetastatic thyroid tumors. MiXCR was used by TCRdb to re-call the PCR reads. The table lists about 40,000 clones, 16% of them singletons, with around 3.9% in the top ten. The sample comprised blood. The receptors were gathered from a female donor with papillary thyroid cancer or a benign thyroid nodule (not recorded which). Some clones in this sample may be carry-over from other donors' samples. Each CDR3 is given with its conserved first and last residue. A D gene is named only where the DNA matches it firmly.

D,V,J,CDR3
TRBD1,TRBV4-1,TRBJ1-2,CASSHPGTGEIRSYTF
TRBD2,TRBV7-2,TRBJ2-2,CASSLSGGNTGELFF
TRBD1,TRBV20-1,TRBJ1-2,CSPRRGQGIYGYTF
.,TRBV7-2,TRBJ2-1,CASSLWMANEQFF
TRBD2,TRBV6-1,TRBJ2-3,CASSGASGRNTQYF
TRBD1,TRBV3-1,TRBJ1-2,CASRAQGAPNYGYTF
TRBD1,TRBV19,TRBJ1-4,CASSIGGQVLEKLFF
.,TRBV7-9,TRBJ2-3,CASRTHTDTQYF
.,TRBV15,TRBJ2-3,CATRREQGDTKYF
.,TRBV6-2/TRBV6-3,TRBJ2-7,CASSYPGSGIYEQYF
TRBD1,TRBV27,TRBJ2-2,CASSTTGGTGELFF
.,TRBV30,TRBJ1-5,CAWSGGFTQPQHF
.,TRBV12-3/TRBV12-4,TRBJ1-5,CAISLDWVGPQHF
.,TRBV13,TRBJ1-4,CASSLGRGVLFF